These 31 T cell receptor beta chains share one sample of origin, sequenced in a study of cytotoxic CD8 clonotypes in ibrutinib-treated CLL. Method: immunoSEQ multiplex PCR; TCRdb's copy keeps in-frame clones and lacks some. The table records 100,000 or so clones, approximately 58% of them present only once. The material was PBMCs, obtained after 24 months of ibrutinib treatment. Receptors originate from a human donor with chronic lymphocytic leukemia.

V usage is TRBV6-6 and J usage is TRBJ2-7; 8 bases match TRBD1. With 6 bases clipped from V and 1 base from J, the junction kept 5 bases outside the gene matches. Germline CDR1 reads MNHNY; CDR2 reads SVGAGI (reference sequence). The CDR3 runs to 14 residues. For the CDR3, the DNA is TGTGCCAGCAGCCACCGGGACAGGTCCTACGAGCAGTACTTC. Translated, it gives CASSHRDRSYEQYF.

The rearrangement joins TRBV5-1 to TRBJ2-3, with a weak D call TRBD1 (5 bases). The germline gives CDR1 SGHRS, CDR2 YFSETQ. The CDR3 length is 14 residues. Trimming stripped 5 bases from V and 5 bases from J, with 15 bases between. CDR3 in amino acids: CASSPGPQGDTQYF. The CDR3 nucleotides read TGCGCCAGCAGTCCGGGCCCCCAGGGAGATACGCAGTATTTT.

The chain uses TRBV6-1 and TRBJ1-5; 7 nucleotides line up with TRBD1. Per germline, CDR1 MNHNS and CDR2 SASEGT. V lost 0 bases, J lost 7 bases, and 6 bases stayed unmatched. The CDR3 has 15 residues. This CDR3 is CASSEATGLQQPQHF. The CDR3 coding sequence is TGTGCCAGCAGTGAAGCGACAGGGTTGCAGCAGCCCCAGCATTTT.

This rearrangement joins TRBV7-9 to TRBJ1-1, with a weak D call TRBD1 (5 bases). The V and J ends lost 5 bases and 4 bases respectively, with 17 bases between them. This CDR3 is built from 15 residues. Germline V gene lookup returns CDR1 SEHNR and CDR2 FQNEAQ (reference sequence). Here the CDR3 DNA reads TGTGCCAGCAGCACGGGGACCGGAGGGATCACTGAAGCTTTCTTT. Protein: CASSTGTGGITEAFF.

This chain connects TRBV28 to TRBJ1-5; D uncertain. The CDR3 extends over 12 amino acids. V lost 7 bases, J lost 7 bases, and 11 bases lay in between. Germline CDR1 is MDHEN and CDR2 is SYDVKM. CDR3 sequence reads: CASNTGYQPQHF. As DNA, the CDR3 is TGTGCCAGCAATACGGGGTACCAGCCCCAGCATTTT.

This clone was recorded only once. The chain joins TRBV18 to TRBJ2-7, with D perhaps assigned TRBD1 or TRBD2 (5 bases each). Trimming cost V 8 bases and J 5 bases, with 10 bases left between them. This CDR3 spans 11 amino acids. In germline, CDR1 is KGHSH, CDR2 LQKENI. CDR3 protein: CASGGGDEQYF. Written as DNA, the CDR3 is TGTGCCAGCGGGGGTGGGGACGAGCAGTACTTC. Using reference TRBV18 and TRBJ2-7 for the parts outside the CDR3, the full variable domain is NAGVMQNPRHLVRRRGQEARLRCSPMKGHSHVYWYRQLPEEGLKFMVYLQKENIIDESGMPKERFSAEFPKEGPSILRIQQVVRGDSAAYFCASGGGDEQYFGPGTRLTVT.

The V and J genes are TRBV5-1 and TRBJ2-2; D gene uncertain. V lost 0 bases, J lost 4 bases, and 7 bases lay in between. Germline CDR1 is SGHRS and CDR2 is YFSETQ. The CDR3 extends over 14 amino acids. The CDR3: CASSLVPSTGELFF. The DNA of the CDR3 is TGCGCCAGCAGCTTGGTGCCGAGCACCGGGGAGCTGTTTTTT.

This clone was seen a handful of times. The chain combines TRBV6-1 with TRBJ2-7, with D possibly TRBD1 on 6 matching bases. Deletions cut 10 bases from V and 1 base from J, with 11 bases between. The length of the CDR3 is 12 residues. CDR1 and CDR2 from the germline V gene are MNHNS and SASEGT. CDR3 residues: CATAGVSYEQYF. CDR3 DNA: TGTGCCACCGCAGGGGTATCCTACGAGCAGTACTTC.

The V call is TRBV29-1, the J call TRBJ2-2, with 7 nucleotides matching TRBD2. The CDR3 sequence is 15 residues long. CDR1 and CDR2 from the germline V gene are SQVTM and ANQGSEA. The ends lost 4 bases at V and 5 bases at J; junction bases unmatched: 10. The CDR3 loop reads CSVGGGPLKTGELFF. CDR3 sequence (DNA): TGCAGCGTTGGGGGAGGGCCCTTAAAAACCGGGGAGCTGTTTTTT.

This clone has a handful of counts. Other DNA variants within this sample encode the same CDR3. The J gene is TRBJ1-1, the V gene TRBV5-1; D is unresolved. Per germline, CDR1 SGHRS and CDR2 YFSETQ. The V end was cut by 1 base, the J end by 1 base, with 5 bases between. CDR3 size: 13 residues. CDR3 in amino acids: CASSLRGNTEAFF. In nucleotides, the CDR3 is TGCGCCAGCAGCTTGCGGGGGAACACTGAAGCTTTCTTT.

The chain recombines TRBV18 with TRBJ2-7; D remains unclear. This CDR3 has 18 residues. The V and J ends lost 3 bases and 2 bases respectively, with 23 bases between them. Germline assignment: CDR1 KGHSH and CDR2 LQKENI. The CDR3, as DNA: TGTGCCAGCTCACCCGGGTCCAGAGGATTCCTAAAGGCCTACGAGCAGTACTTC. Protein product: CASSPGSRGFLKAYEQYF.

The chain has TRBV29-1 and TRBJ2-7; possible D gene TRBD1, 5 bases. V was trimmed by 4 bases and J by 0 bases, leaving 13 bases between them. The CDR3 sequence is 14 residues long. CDR1 is SQVTM, CDR2 ANQGSEA, per germline. This CDR3 is CSVVSGLHSYEQYF. The CDR3 nucleotides read TGCAGCGTTGTGTCAGGGCTTCACTCCTACGAGCAGTACTTC.

This clone has only one observation. V usage is TRBV29-1 and J usage is TRBJ2-3; 7 bases are a match to TRBD2. CDR3 length: 15 amino acids. The J segment lost 4 bases and the V segment lost 6 bases, leaving 13 bases of the junction unmatched. The V gene's germline CDR1 is SQVTM and CDR2 ANQGSEA. The CDR3 region has the DNA TGCAGCGTCCGACCTAGCGGACCTAAGGCAGATACGCAGTATTTT. It is translated as CSVRPSGPKADTQYF.

In regard to this clone: This same CDR3 is encoded by further DNA sequences in the sample. This chain links TRBV11-2 with TRBJ2-1; 9 bases match TRBD1. Trimming cost V 10 bases and J 10 bases; bases outside gene matches: 11. The CDR3 length is 13 residues. CDR1 SGHAT and CDR2 FQNNGV come from the germline V gene. The CDR3 region is CAIGGHRGREQFF. The CDR3 DNA follows: TGTGCCATAGGGGGTCACAGGGGGCGCGAGCAGTTCTTC.

This clone has just one count. The chain recombines TRBV6-5 with TRBJ2-1; D gene uncertain. The CDR3 sequence is 14 residues long. The V end lost 2 bases, the J end lost 0 bases, and 5 bases lay between the germline ends. Germline V gene sequence: CDR1 MNHEY, CDR2 SVGAGI. CDR3 loop: CASSYETSYNEQFF. CDR3 DNA: TGTGCCAGCAGTTACGAAACCTCCTACAATGAGCAGTTCTTC.

This clone was seen more than once but under ten times. V gene TRBV4-2 combines with J gene TRBJ1-2; unclear D gene. Trimming shortened V by 1 base and J by 1 base, and 7 bases separated the two germline ends. The CDR3 consists of 14 residues. CDR1 and CDR2 (germline): LGHNA, YNFKEQ. This CDR3 is CASSQVLDNYGYTF. CDR3 sequence (DNA): TGTGCCAGCAGCCAAGTTTTGGATAACTATGGCTACACCTTC.

The V and J genes are TRBV7-9 and TRBJ1-2, with 9 bases matching TRBD1. V lost 5 bases and J lost 5; bases outside the gene matches: 9. The CDR3 runs 15 residues. Germline V lookup: CDR1 SEHNR, CDR2 FQNEAQ (reference sequence). For the CDR3, the DNA is TGTGCCAGCAGCAGCACAGGGGGCGCGAGGTATGGCTACACCTTC. Its protein is CASSSTGGARYGYTF.

The V gene is TRBV5-4, the J gene TRBJ2-2; TRBD1 might be the D (6 bases). The germline V gene encodes CDR1 SGHNT and CDR2 YYREEE (reference sequence). Trimming took 5 bases from V and 6 from J, leaving 11 bases between them. CDR3 length equals 13 residues. This chain's CDR3 is CASRQGVAGELFF. The CDR3 nucleotides are TGTGCCAGCAGACAGGGAGTGGCCGGGGAGCTGTTTTTT.

The genes are TRBV7-2 and TRBJ1-2; D gene ambiguous. The CDR3 spans 14 residues. V was pared by 1 base and J by 6 bases, with 12 bases between. CDR1 SGHTA and CDR2 FQGNSA come from the germline V gene. The DNA of the CDR3 is TGTGCCAGCAGCTTAGGGGTCCTCTCAAATGGCTACACCTTC. This gives the protein CASSLGVLSNGYTF.

This clone was observed a single time. Other DNA sequences from this sample encode an identical CDR3 as well. This rearrangement joins TRBV30 to TRBJ2-3; tentatively, D is TRBD2 (7 bases). The V gene's germline CDR1 is GTSNPN and CDR2 SVGIG (reference sequence). Trimming shortened V by 4 bases and J by 3 bases, and 17 bases separated the two germline ends. The CDR3 runs 15 residues. Written as DNA, the CDR3 is TGTGCCTGGAAACTGGGGGGGGCTTCTACAGATACGCAGTATTTT. Amino acids: CAWKLGGASTDTQYF.

The genes are TRBV27 and TRBJ1-1; D remains ambiguous. CDR3 length: 13 amino acids. Germline CDR1 MNHEY, CDR2 SMNVEV (reference sequence). The V end lost 10 bases, the J end lost 0 bases, and 12 bases lay between the germline ends. CDR3 nucleotide sequence: TGTGCCATTCAAGAGAGGATGAACACTGAAGCTTTCTTT. This gives the protein CAIQERMNTEAFF.

V and J are TRBV5-1 and TRBJ1-1, with D possibly being TRBD1 (6 bases). The CDR3 consists of 14 residues. The germline gives CDR1 SGHRS, CDR2 YFSETQ. The germline V and J ends were trimmed by 0 bases and 5 bases, with 11 bases remaining between them. The CDR3 nucleotides are TGCGCCAGCAGCTTGGTGGGGGCTACTACTGAAGCTTTCTTT. Protein: CASSLVGATTEAFF.

This clone was counted a few times. The V gene is TRBV10-2, the J gene TRBJ2-4; 7 bases are a match to TRBD1. After removal of 4 bases from V and 8 bases from J, the junction contained 8 bases not matched to a gene. There are 14 residues in the CDR3. The V gene's germline CDR1 is WSHSY and CDR2 SAAADI. In DNA form, the CDR3 reads TGCGCCAGCAGTGTTCGGGACAGCAGGGACATTCAGTACTTC. Protein product: CASSVRDSRDIQYF.

The chain employs TRBV5-1 and TRBJ1-3, with 7 bases that match TRBD1. CDR3 size: 17 residues. Germline CDR1 is SGHRS and CDR2 is YFSETQ. The ends lost 1 base at V and 0 bases at J; junction bases unmatched: 7. CDR3 sequence: CASSLRFGTDSGNTIYF. DNA of the CDR3: TGCGCCAGCAGCTTGCGGTTCGGGACAGACTCTGGAAACACCATATATTTT.

Concerning this clone itself: This specimen includes other DNA sequences encoding the same CDR3. This chain connects TRBV6-5 to TRBJ2-5; D not resolved. Trimming left V 8 bases short and J 4 bases short, with 8 bases between. There are 11 residues in the CDR3. Germline V gene data show CDR1 as MNHEY and CDR2 as SVGAGI. CDR3 sequence reads: CASGTRETQYF. The DNA of the CDR3 is TGTGCCAGCGGTACAAGAGAGACCCAGTACTTC.

This chain connects TRBV7-2 to TRBJ1-2, with TRBD1 identical over 9 bases. This CDR3 has 15 amino acids. Germline V gene sequence: CDR1 SGHTA, CDR2 FQGNSA. The V gene end was trimmed by 1 base and the J gene end by 3 bases; junction bases not matched to a gene: 3. CDR3 sequence: CASSLDRGRYYGYTF. CDR3 nucleotide sequence: TGTGCCAGCAGCTTAGACAGGGGGCGGTACTATGGCTACACCTTC.

This clone was seen only a few times. The rearrangement joins TRBV11-2 to TRBJ2-1, with a weak D call TRBD2 (5 bases). The ends were cut back, 3 bases at V and 2 bases at J, with 11 bases in the middle. The CDR3 length is 15 residues. Germline V gene data show CDR1 as SGHAT and CDR2 as FQNNGV. CDR3 nucleotide sequence: TGTGCCAGCAGCTTCGGGCTAGCTGCCTACAATGAGCAGTTCTTC. Its translation: CASSFGLAAYNEQFF.

CDR3 residues: CASSLGGSAYEQYF. CDR3 DNA sequence: TGTGCCAGCAGCTTAGGGGGGTCCGCCTACGAGCAGTACTTC. The rearrangement links TRBV7-3 to TRBJ2-7; perhaps TRBD2 as D (6 bases). The CDR3 is 14 residues long. With 2 bases removed from V and 2 bases from J, the gap between germline ends came to 10 bases. Germline V gene data show CDR1 as SGHTA and CDR2 as FQGTGA.

This chain uses TRBV6-1 with TRBJ2-2; TRBD2 agrees at 7 bases. CDR1 is MNHNS and CDR2 is SASEGT in the germline V gene. CDR3 length: 14 residues. V gave up 8 bases and J gave up 6 bases; unmatched junction bases: 9. The DNA for the CDR3 is TGTGCCAGCCTTCCGAGCGGGGAATCCGGGGAGCTGTTTTTT. This sequence encodes CASLPSGESGELFF.

The V and J genes are TRBV30 and TRBJ2-7; possibly TRBD1 or TRBD2 for D (6 bases each). The V end lost 4 bases, the J end lost 1 base, and 14 bases lay between the germline ends. Germline CDR1 is GTSNPN and CDR2 is SVGIG (reference sequence). The CDR3 is 14 amino acids. The CDR3 bases are TGTGCCTGGACCCCCCGGGGGCAATCCTACGAGCAGTACTTC. This encodes CAWTPRGQSYEQYF.

This rearrangement joins TRBV19 to TRBJ2-5; D not resolved. The CDR3 sequence is 16 residues long. V lost 3 bases and J lost 3, with 17 bases in between. Germline V gene data show CDR1 as LNHDA and CDR2 as SQIVND (reference sequence). The CDR3 loop is CASSISRTNREETQYF. The DNA of the CDR3 is TGTGCCAGTAGTATTTCTCGAACTAACCGCGAAGAGACCCAGTACTTC.